These T cell receptor beta chains were read from a single sample in a study of beta chain features in type 1 diabetes. Clones were sequenced by immunoSEQ multiplex PCR, and TCRdb holds only the in-frame ones, with some missing. The table lists 150,000 to 200,000 clones, more than 60% of them singletons. The sample comprised naive CD4+ T cells from blood. All receptors derive from a man aged 25 to 45 with type 1 diabetes. Each CDR3 is given with its conserved first and last residue. The D gene is left open where the match is weak. Expanded clones get a size class; other rows say once, few or many, or leave the size out.

V: TRBV7-9; J: TRBJ2-3; D: -; size: -; DNA: TGTGCCAGCAGCCGCAACACAGATACGCAGTATTTT; CDR3: CASSRNTDTQYF
V: TRBV29-1; J: TRBJ1-4; D: -; size: -; DNA: TGCAGCGTGCAAGAGGCAGTCGGAAAACTGTTTTTT; CDR3: CSVQEAVGKLFF
V: TRBV7-2; J: TRBJ1-5; D: TRBD1; size: few; DNA: TGTGCCAGCAGCTTGACAGGGGGCAATCAGCCCCAGCATTTT; CDR3: CASSLTGGNQPQHF
V: TRBV4-2; J: TRBJ1-5; D: -; size: -; DNA: TGTGCCAGCAGCCCCTTGGGAGGGGGCAATCAGCCCCAGCATTTT; CDR3: CASSPLGGGNQPQHF
V: TRBV4-1; J: TRBJ1-6; D: -; size: -; DNA: TGCGCCAGCAGCCACGACCGGGACGGCCCGAATTCACCCCTCCACTTT; CDR3: CASSHDRDGPNSPLHF
V: TRBV9; J: TRBJ2-6; D: -; size: -; DNA: TGTGCCAGCAGCGTAACGGACAGTCAGTTCCTGACTTTC; CDR3: CASSVTDSQFLTF
V: TRBV5-6; J: TRBJ1-2; D: TRBD1; size: -; DNA: TGTGCCAGCAGCCCAGGACAGGATGGCTACACCTTC; CDR3: CASSPGQDGYTF
V: TRBV30; J: TRBJ1-1; D: -; size: few; DNA: TGTGCCTGGACAGGGCGGGCAGGGCAGGACACTGAAGCTTTCTTT; CDR3: CAWTGRAGQDTEAFF
V: TRBV30; J: TRBJ2-3; D: -; size: -; DNA: TGTGCCTGGAGTACGGGACTCCCGCCAGATACGCAGTATTTT; CDR3: CAWSTGLPPDTQYF
V: TRBV4-1; J: TRBJ1-5; D: -; size: -; DNA: TGCGCCAGCAGCCCGGGACGGGATCATCAGCCCCAGCATTTT; CDR3: CASSPGRDHQPQHF
V: TRBV5-4; J: TRBJ2-3; D: TRBD1; size: once; DNA: TGTGCCAGCAGCCCGGACAGGGCAGGTAGGGGAGGAAGCACAGATACGCAGTATTTT; CDR3: CASSPDRAGRGGSTDTQYF
V: TRBV27; J: TRBJ1-6; D: -; size: -; DNA: TGTGCCAGCAGCTTACTCCGAACAGGGAGAGATTCACCCCTCCACTTT; CDR3: CASSLLRTGRDSPLHF
V: TRBV7-2; J: TRBJ2-2; D: -; size: few; DNA: TGTGCCAGCAGCTTCCAGGACAGCCTAGTTTTT; CDR3: CASSFQDSLVF
V: TRBV5-1; J: TRBJ1-1; D: -; size: -; DNA: TGCGCCAGCAGCTTTTCAAACACTGAAGCTTTCTTT; CDR3: CASSFSNTEAFF
V: TRBV2; J: TRBJ2-7; D: TRBD2; size: -; DNA: TGTGCCAGCAGTCTGACCCTAGCGGGCAACGAGCAGTACTTC; CDR3: CASSLTLAGNEQYF
V: TRBV30; J: TRBJ2-3; D: TRBD2; size: few; DNA: TGTGCCTGGACCGGGACTAGCGGGGGGGCTTTAGATACGCAGTATTTT; CDR3: CAWTGTSGGALDTQYF
V: TRBV29-1; J: TRBJ2-7; D: -; size: -; DNA: TGCAGCGTCCACGGACAGAATAACTACGAGCAGTACTTC; CDR3: CSVHGQNNYEQYF
V: TRBV20-1; J: TRBJ2-7; D: -; size: few; DNA: TGCAGTGCCCAGGGCACCTACGAGCAGTACTTC; CDR3: CSAQGTYEQYF
V: TRBV5-4; J: TRBJ1-2; D: -; size: -; DNA: TGTGCCAGCAGCTTGGCCTTGCGAGCTAACTATGGCTACACCTTC; CDR3: CASSLALRANYGYTF
V: TRBV29-1; J: TRBJ1-2; D: -; size: -; DNA: TGCAGCGTTGTCAAGGGGGACTATGGCTACACCTTC; CDR3: CSVVKGDYGYTF
V: TRBV7-2; J: TRBJ2-2; D: -; size: -; DNA: TGTGCCAGCAGCTATGGAGGTGATAACACCGGGGAGCTGTTTTTT; CDR3: CASSYGGDNTGELFF
V: TRBV7-9; J: TRBJ2-3; D: -; size: few; DNA: TGTGCCAGCCGGGTTTTTGGGTCAGATACGCAGTATTTT; CDR3: CASRVFGSDTQYF
V: TRBV11-2; J: TRBJ2-3; D: TRBD2; size: -; DNA: TGTGCCAGCAGCTCGGGGGGGACTCTACGCACAGATACGCAGTATTTT; CDR3: CASSSGGTLRTDTQYF
V: TRBV23-1; J: TRBJ2-3; D: TRBD1; size: once; DNA: TGCGCCAGCAGTATCAGCCGGACAGGGGGCATCACAGATACGCAGTATTTT; CDR3: CASSISRTGGITDTQYF
V: TRBV7-9; J: TRBJ2-5; D: -; size: -; DNA: TGTGCCAGCAGCTTCCAGTCAGAGACCCAGTACTTC; CDR3: CASSFQSETQYF
V: TRBV7-7; J: TRBJ2-2; D: TRBD1; size: few; DNA: TGTGCCAGCAGCTTAGCCGGGACAGGGGATACCGGGGAGCTGTTTTTT; CDR3: CASSLAGTGDTGELFF
V: TRBV7-9; J: TRBJ2-3; D: -; size: -; DNA: TGTGCCAGCAGCTTAGCGGGGAGCACAGATACGCAGTATTTT; CDR3: CASSLAGSTDTQYF
V: TRBV25-1; J: TRBJ1-2; D: -; size: once; DNA: TGTGCCAGCAGTGAACAGGGAGTTGGCTATGGCTACACCTTC; CDR3: CASSEQGVGYGYTF
V: TRBV9; J: TRBJ2-3; D: -; size: few; DNA: TGTGCCAGCAGCCCTCAGGGTTCAGATACGCAGTATTTT; CDR3: CASSPQGSDTQYF
V: TRBV4-3; J: TRBJ2-1; D: -; size: -; DNA: TGCGCCAGCAGCCAAGGGGACGTCTACGGCTCGGTCAATGAGCAGTTCTTC; CDR3: CASSQGDVYGSVNEQFF
V: TRBV20-1; J: TRBJ2-5; D: -; size: -; DNA: TGCAGTGTAGGGGAGACCCAGTACTTC; CDR3: CSVGETQYF
V: TRBV5-4; J: TRBJ1-6; D: -; size: -; DNA: TGTGCCAGCAGCTTGGACTCGGGTATCGGGAATTCACCCCTCCACTTT; CDR3: CASSLDSGIGNSPLHF
V: TRBV7-8; J: TRBJ1-1; D: TRBD1; size: -; DNA: TGTGCCAGCAGAGTCGGACAGGCGGGCACTGAAGCTTTCTTT; CDR3: CASRVGQAGTEAFF
V: TRBV18; J: TRBJ2-1; D: -; size: -; DNA: TGTGCCAGCTCACCACCGAGCCAGTTCGCCTACAATGAGCAGTTCTTC; CDR3: CASSPPSQFAYNEQFF
V: TRBV9; J: TRBJ2-4; D: -; size: -; DNA: TGTGCCAGCAGCGCCAGGGAGGCCAAAAACATTCAGTACTTC; CDR3: CASSAREAKNIQYF
V: TRBV13; J: TRBJ2-7; D: -; size: -; DNA: TGTGCCAGCAGCTTAACAGGGAAGAACGAGCAGTACTTC; CDR3: CASSLTGKNEQYF
V: TRBV25-1; J: TRBJ2-5; D: -; size: -; DNA: TGTGCCAGCAGTGAATGGGACGTTAAGACCCAGTACTTC; CDR3: CASSEWDVKTQYF
V: TRBV4-3; J: TRBJ2-5; D: -; size: few; DNA: TGCGCCAGCAGCCAAGAACGGTTCGGGAGGACCCAGTACTTC; CDR3: CASSQERFGRTQYF
V: TRBV30; J: TRBJ1-1; D: TRBD1; size: few; DNA: TGTGCCTGGAGGGGACAGGGAGGCACTGAAGCTTTCTTT; CDR3: CAWRGQGGTEAFF
V: TRBV5-1; J: TRBJ1-6; D: TRBD1; size: -; DNA: TGCGCCAGCAGCGAGGGGACAGCGGATTCACCCCTCCACTTT; CDR3: CASSEGTADSPLHF
V: TRBV29-1; J: TRBJ2-7; D: TRBD1; size: -; DNA: TGCAGCGTTTCGGACAGGGGCGAGCAGTACTTC; CDR3: CSVSDRGEQYF
V: TRBV29-1; J: TRBJ2-5; D: TRBD1; size: -; DNA: TGCAGCGTTTTTCGGACAGGGGGACGAGAGACCCAGTACTTC; CDR3: CSVFRTGGRETQYF
V: TRBV4-3; J: TRBJ2-6; D: -; size: -; DNA: TGCGCCAGCAGCCAAGATACGCTCTCTGGGGCCAACGTCCTGACTTTC; CDR3: CASSQDTLSGANVLTF
V: TRBV14; J: TRBJ2-5; D: TRBD1; size: -; DNA: TGTGCCAGCAGCCACAGGGGGCAAGAGACCCAGTACTTC; CDR3: CASSHRGQETQYF
V: TRBV7-2; J: TRBJ2-7; D: TRBD2; size: few; DNA: TGTGCCAGCAGCTATACCGGGACTAGCCCGGGGAACGAGCAGTACTTC; CDR3: CASSYTGTSPGNEQYF
V: TRBV7-9; J: TRBJ2-3; D: -; size: -; DNA: TGTGCCAGCAGCCCCCGAACAGGGAGGGGGACAGATACGCAGTATTTT; CDR3: CASSPRTGRGTDTQYF
V: TRBV7-7; J: TRBJ2-1; D: -; size: once; DNA: TGTGCTAGCAGCTTAGCGCTTAGCCGTGAGCAGTTCTTC; CDR3: CASSLALSREQFF
V: TRBV7-9; J: TRBJ2-3; D: -; size: -; DNA: TGTGCCAGCCAACCCGCTAACACAGATACGCAGTATTTT; CDR3: CASQPANTDTQYF
V: TRBV14; J: TRBJ2-1; D: -; size: few; DNA: TGTGCCAGCAGCCAAGCCCTAGGCAATGAGCAGTTCTTC; CDR3: CASSQALGNEQFF
V: TRBV7-9; J: TRBJ2-3; D: -; size: -; DNA: TGTGCCAGCAGCCGAGAAAGAGCTAGCACAGATACGCAGTATTTT; CDR3: CASSRERASTDTQYF
V: TRBV29-1; J: TRBJ1-2; D: TRBD1; size: once; DNA: TGCAGCGTTGGGACAGGGAGGGGCTACACCTTC; CDR3: CSVGTGRGYTF
V: TRBV15; J: TRBJ2-1; D: TRBD1; size: -; DNA: TGTGCCACCAGCAGCTTCTGGGACAGCTCCTACAATGAGCAGTTCTTC; CDR3: CATSSFWDSSYNEQFF